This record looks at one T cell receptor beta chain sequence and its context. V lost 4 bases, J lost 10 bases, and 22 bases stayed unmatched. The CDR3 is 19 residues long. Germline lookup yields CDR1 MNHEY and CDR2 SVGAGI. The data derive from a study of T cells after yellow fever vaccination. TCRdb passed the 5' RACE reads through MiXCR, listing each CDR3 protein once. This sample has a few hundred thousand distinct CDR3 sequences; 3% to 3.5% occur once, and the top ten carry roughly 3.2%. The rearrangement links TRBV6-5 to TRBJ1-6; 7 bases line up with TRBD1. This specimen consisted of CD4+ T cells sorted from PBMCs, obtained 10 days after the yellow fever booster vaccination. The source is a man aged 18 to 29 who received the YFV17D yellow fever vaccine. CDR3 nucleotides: TGTGCCAGCAGTTCTCGGGGACAGTGGCGGCCCGGGAGTAGCTCACCCCTCCACTTT. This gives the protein CASSSRGQWRPGSSSPLHF.